This record covers a single T cell receptor (beta chain). It may be a read error: a sequence one base away is much more abundant. The CDR3 carries no conserved terminal phenylalanine or tryptophan, so it likely arises from a read error. The study excluded patients with uncontrolled infection, other autoimmune disease, pregnancy or lactation. It was 10 ml of fresh peripheral blood that supplied the PBMCs. These data come from a study of T cells in Graves' hyperthyroidism and ophthalmopathy. Study-wide background: Before treatment of any kind, peripheral blood was taken at initial diagnosis.

What was amplified from RNA transcripts were TCR beta CDR3 regions. HTBI primers were employed in a first-round RT-PCR of the TCR CDR3. From the multiplex PCR reads, TCRdb called clonotypes with MiXCR, one entry per CDR3 protein. The repertoire holds fewer than 600,000 distinct CDR3 sequences, with less than 15% as singletons. Germline CDR1 and CDR2: SGHDT and YYEEEE. This CDR3 region has 14 residues. Germline trimming cut 3 bases from V and 1 base from J; bases unmatched to any gene: 4. V is TRBV5-6 and J is TRBJ2-7, with TRBD2 matching 7 bases. Sequenced input: blood. This TCR derives from a woman aged 40 to 49 with Graves' hyperthyroidism. CDR3 nucleotides: TGTGCCAGCAGCTCGGACGGGGGGTCCTACGAGCAGTACTTA. This encodes CASSSDGGSYEQYL.